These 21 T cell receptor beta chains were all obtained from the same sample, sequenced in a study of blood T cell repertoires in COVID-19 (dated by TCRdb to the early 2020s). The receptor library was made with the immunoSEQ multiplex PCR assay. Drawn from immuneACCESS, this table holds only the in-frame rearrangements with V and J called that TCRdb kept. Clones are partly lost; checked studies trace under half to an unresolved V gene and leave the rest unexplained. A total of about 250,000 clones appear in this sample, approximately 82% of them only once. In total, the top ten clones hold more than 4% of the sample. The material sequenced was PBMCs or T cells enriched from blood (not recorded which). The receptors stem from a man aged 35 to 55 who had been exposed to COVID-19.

Here the CDR3 DNA reads TGTGCCAGCAGCGTGGGAGCGGGAGAGGGAGATACGCAGTATTTT. Encoded protein: CASSVGAGEGDTQYF. V and J are TRBV9 and TRBJ2-3; 8 nucleotides agree with TRBD2. The CDR3 spans 15 residues. Germline V gives CDR1 SGDLS, CDR2 YYNGEE. After removal of 2 bases from V and 5 bases from J, the junction contained 7 bases not matched to a gene.

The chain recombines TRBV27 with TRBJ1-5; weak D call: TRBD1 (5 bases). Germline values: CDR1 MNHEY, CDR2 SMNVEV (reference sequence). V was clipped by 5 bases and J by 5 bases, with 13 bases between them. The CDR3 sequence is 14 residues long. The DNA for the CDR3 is TGTGCCAGCAGTATAATAGGGGATTATCAGCCCCAGCATTTT. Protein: CASSIIGDYQPQHF.

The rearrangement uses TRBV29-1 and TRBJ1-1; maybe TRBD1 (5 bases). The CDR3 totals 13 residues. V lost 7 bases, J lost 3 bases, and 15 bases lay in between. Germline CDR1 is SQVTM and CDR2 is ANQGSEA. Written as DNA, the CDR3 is TGCAGCGCCGCCGGGGGGAGGGACACTGAAGCTTTCTTT. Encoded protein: CSAAGGRDTEAFF.

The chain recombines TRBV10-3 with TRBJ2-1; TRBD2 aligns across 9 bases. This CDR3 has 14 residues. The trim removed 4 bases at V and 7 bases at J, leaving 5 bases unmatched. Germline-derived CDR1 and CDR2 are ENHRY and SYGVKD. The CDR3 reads CAISARGRANEQFF. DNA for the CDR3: TGTGCCATCAGTGCCCGCGGGAGGGCTAATGAGCAGTTCTTC.

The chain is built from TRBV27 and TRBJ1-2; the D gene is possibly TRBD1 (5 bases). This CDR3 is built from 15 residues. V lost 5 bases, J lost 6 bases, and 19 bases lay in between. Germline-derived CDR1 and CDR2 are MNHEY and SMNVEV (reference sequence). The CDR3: CASSPPGYTLNGYTF. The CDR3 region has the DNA TGTGCCAGCAGTCCCCCAGGGTACACCCTCAATGGCTACACCTTC.

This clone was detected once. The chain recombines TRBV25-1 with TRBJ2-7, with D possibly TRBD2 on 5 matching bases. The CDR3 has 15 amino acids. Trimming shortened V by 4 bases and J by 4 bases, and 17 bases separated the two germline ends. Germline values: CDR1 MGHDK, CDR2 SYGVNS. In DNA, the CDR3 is TGTGCCAGCAGTGGGACTCCGACCTTCCCTTACGAGCAGTACTTC. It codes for CASSGTPTFPYEQYF.

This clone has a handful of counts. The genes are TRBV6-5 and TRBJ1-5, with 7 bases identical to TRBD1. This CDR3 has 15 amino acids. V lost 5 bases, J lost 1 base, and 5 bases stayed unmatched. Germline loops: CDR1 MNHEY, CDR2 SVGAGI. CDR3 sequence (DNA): TGTGCCAGCAGTCGTGACAGGGCGAGCAATCAGCCCCAGCATTTT. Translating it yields CASSRDRASNQPQHF.

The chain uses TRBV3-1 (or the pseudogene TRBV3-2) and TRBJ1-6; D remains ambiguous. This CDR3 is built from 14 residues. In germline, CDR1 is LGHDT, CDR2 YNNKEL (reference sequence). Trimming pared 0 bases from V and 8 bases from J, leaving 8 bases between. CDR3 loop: CASSQDIGDSPLHF. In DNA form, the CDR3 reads TGTGCCAGCAGCCAAGACATCGGGGATTCACCCCTCCACTTT.

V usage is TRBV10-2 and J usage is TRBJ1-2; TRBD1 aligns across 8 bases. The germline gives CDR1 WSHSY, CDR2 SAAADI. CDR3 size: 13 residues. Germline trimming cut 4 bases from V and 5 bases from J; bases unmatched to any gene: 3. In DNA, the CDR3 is TGCGCCAGCAGTGCGGACAGGGATTATGGCTACACCTTC. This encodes CASSADRDYGYTF.

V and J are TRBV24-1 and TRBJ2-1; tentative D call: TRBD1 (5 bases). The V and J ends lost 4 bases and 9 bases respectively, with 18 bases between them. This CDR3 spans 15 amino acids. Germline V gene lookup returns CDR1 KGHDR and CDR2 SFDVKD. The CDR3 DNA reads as TGTGCCACCAGTGACCGGATAAGTCAAAGGGGTGAGCAGTTCTTC. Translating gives CATSDRISQRGEQFF.

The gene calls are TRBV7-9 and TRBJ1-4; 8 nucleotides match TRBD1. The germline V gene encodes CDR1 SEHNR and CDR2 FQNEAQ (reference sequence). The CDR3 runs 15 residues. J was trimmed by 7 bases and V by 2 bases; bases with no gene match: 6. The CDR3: CASSLTTGDSEKLFF. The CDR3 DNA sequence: TGTGCCAGCAGCTTAACGACAGGGGATAGTGAAAAACTGTTTTTT.

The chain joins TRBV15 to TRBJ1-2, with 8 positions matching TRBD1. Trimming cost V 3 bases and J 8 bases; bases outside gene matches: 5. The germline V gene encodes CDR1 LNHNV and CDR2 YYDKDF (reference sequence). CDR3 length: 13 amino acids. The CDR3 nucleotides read TGTGCCACCAGCAGTGGGACAGGAAGGGGCTACACCTTC. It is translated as CATSSGTGRGYTF.

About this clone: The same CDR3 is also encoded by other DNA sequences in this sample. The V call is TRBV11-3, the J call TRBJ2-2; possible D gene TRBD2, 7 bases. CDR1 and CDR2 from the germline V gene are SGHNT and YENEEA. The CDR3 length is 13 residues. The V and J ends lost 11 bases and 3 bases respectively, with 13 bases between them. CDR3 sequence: CASKGGDTGELFF. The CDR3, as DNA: TGTGCCTCAAAGGGGGGGGACACCGGGGAGCTGTTTTTT.

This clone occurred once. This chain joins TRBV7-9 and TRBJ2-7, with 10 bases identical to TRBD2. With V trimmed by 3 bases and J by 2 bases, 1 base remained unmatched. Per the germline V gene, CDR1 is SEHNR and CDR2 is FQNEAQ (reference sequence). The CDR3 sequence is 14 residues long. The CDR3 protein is CASSFSGRTYEQYF. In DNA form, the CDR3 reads TGTGCCAGCAGCTTTAGCGGGAGGACCTACGAGCAGTACTTC.

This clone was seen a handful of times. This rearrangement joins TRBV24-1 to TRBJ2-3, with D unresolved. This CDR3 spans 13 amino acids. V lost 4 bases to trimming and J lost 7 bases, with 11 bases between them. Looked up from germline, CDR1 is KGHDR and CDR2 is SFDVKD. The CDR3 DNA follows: TGTGCCACCAGTGAAAGGAACAGTAATACGCAGTATTTT. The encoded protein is CATSERNSNTQYF.

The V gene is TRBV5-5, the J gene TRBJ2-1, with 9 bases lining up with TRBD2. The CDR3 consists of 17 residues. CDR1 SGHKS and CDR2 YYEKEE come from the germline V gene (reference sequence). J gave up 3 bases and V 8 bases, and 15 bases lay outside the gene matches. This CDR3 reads CASTLHLLAGNYNEQFF. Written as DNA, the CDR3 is TGTGCCAGTACGCTTCATCTTCTAGCGGGAAACTACAATGAGCAGTTCTTC.

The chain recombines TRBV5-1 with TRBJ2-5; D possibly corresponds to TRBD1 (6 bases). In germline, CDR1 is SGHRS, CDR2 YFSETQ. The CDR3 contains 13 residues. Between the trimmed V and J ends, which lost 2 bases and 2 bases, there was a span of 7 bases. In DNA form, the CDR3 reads TGCGCCAGCAGCTTCGGGACACAAGAGACCCAGTACTTC. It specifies CASSFGTQETQYF.

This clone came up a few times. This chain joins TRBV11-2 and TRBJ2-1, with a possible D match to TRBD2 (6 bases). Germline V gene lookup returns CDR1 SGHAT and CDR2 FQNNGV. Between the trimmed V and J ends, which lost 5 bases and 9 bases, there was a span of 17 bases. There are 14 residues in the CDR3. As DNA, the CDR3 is TGTGCCAGCAGCCCAAGAGGGGAGGCGGCTGAGCAGTTCTTC. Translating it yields CASSPRGEAAEQFF. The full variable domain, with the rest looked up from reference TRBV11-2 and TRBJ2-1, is EAGVAQSPRYKIIEKRQSVAFWCNPISGHATLYWYQQILGQGPKLLIQFQNNGVVDDSQLPKDRFSAERLKGVDSTLKIQPAKLEDSAVYLCASSPRGEAAEQFFGPGTRLTVL.

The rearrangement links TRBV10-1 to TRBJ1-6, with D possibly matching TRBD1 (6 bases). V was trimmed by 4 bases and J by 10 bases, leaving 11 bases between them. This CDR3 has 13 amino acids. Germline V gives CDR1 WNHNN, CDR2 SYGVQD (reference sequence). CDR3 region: CASSVSGASPLHF. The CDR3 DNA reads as TGCGCCAGCAGTGTCTCAGGGGCCTCACCCCTCCACTTT.

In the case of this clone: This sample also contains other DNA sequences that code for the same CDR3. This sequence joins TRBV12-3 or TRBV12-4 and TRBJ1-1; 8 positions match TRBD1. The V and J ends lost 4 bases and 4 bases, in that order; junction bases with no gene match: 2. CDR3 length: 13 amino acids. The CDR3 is CASSSDRGTEAFF. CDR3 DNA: TGTGCCAGCAGTTCTGACAGGGGCACTGAAGCTTTCTTT.

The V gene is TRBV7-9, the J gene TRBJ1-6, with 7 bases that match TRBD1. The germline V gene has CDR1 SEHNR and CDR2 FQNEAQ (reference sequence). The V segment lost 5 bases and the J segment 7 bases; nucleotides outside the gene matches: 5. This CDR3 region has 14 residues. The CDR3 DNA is TGTGCCAGCAGCCCCGGGACAGCGAATTCACCCCTCCACTTT. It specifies CASSPGTANSPLHF. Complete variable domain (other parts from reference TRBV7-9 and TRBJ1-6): DTGVSQNPRHKITKRGQNVTFRCDPISEHNRLYWYRQTLGQGPEFLTYFQNEAQLEKSRLLSDRFSAERPKGSFSTLEIQRTEQGDSAMYLCASSPGTANSPLHFGNGTRLTVT.